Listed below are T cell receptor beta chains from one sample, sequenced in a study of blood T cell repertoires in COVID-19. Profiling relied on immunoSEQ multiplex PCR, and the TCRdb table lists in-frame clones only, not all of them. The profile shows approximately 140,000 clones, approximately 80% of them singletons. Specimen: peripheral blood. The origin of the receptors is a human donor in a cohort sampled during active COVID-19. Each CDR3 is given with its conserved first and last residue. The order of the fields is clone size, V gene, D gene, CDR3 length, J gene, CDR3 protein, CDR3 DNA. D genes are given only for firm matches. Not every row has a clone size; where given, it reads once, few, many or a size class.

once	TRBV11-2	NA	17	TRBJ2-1	CASSLSFSWGDYNEQFF	TGTGCCAGCAGCTTAAGTTTTAGTTGGGGGGACTACAATGAGCAGTTCTTC
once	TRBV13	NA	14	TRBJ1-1	CASSLWGQGTEAFF	TGTGCCAGCAGCTTATGGGGGCAGGGGACTGAAGCTTTCTTT
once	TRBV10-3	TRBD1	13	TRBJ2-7	CAIRARDRDEQYF	TGTGCCATCAGGGCCCGGGACAGGGACGAGCAGTACTTC
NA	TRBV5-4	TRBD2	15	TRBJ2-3	CASSFSAGTTDTQYF	TGTGCCAGCAGCTTCTCAGCGGGGACCACAGATACGCAGTATTTT
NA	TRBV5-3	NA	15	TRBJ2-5	CARSPPLRSQETQYF	TGTGCCAGAAGCCCCCCCCTACGTAGCCAAGAGACCCAGTACTTC
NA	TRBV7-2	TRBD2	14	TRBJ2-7	CASSFGGNLYEQYF	TGTGCCAGCAGCTTCGGGGGGAACCTTTACGAGCAGTACTTC
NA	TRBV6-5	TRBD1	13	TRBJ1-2	CASSSGGPYGYTF	TGTGCCAGCAGTTCAGGGGGGCCCTATGGCTACACCTTC
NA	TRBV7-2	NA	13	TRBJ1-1	CASSSSWGAEAFF	TGTGCCAGCAGCTCGTCTTGGGGGGCTGAAGCTTTCTTT
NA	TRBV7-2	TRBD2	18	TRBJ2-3	CASSLASGGAFGTDTQYF	TGTGCCAGCAGCTTAGCTTCCGGGGGGGCATTTGGGACAGATACGCAGTATTTT
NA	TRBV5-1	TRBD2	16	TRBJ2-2	CASSLGASGVAGELFF	TGCGCCAGCAGCTTGGGTGCCAGCGGGGTAGCCGGGGAGCTGTTTTTT
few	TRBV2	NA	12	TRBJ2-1	CASSENGNEQFF	TGTGCCAGCAGTGAAAACGGTAATGAGCAGTTCTTC
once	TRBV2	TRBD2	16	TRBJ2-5	CASSGGTSGGGETQYF	TGTGCCAGCAGTGGGGGGACTAGCGGGGGCGGTGAGACCCAGTACTTC
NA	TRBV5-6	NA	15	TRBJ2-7	CASSLTTVPPYEQYF	TGTGCCAGCAGCTTGACGACTGTTCCTCCATACGAGCAGTACTTC
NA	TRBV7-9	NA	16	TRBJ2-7	CASSLVIGGDSYEQYF	TGTGCCAGCAGCTTAGTGATCGGAGGGGACAGCTACGAGCAGTACTTC
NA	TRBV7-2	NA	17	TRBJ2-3	CASSSLIYYRSTDTQYF	TGTGCCAGCAGCTCCCTCATATACTACCGTAGCACAGATACGCAGTATTTT
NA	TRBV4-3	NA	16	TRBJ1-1	CASSQGSGGDNTEAFF	TGCGCCAGCAGCCAAGGTAGCGGGGGGGATAACACTGAAGCTTTCTTT
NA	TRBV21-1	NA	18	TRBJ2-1	CASSKGRPADRVHNEQFF	TGTGCCAGCAGCAAAGGTCGCCCAGCGGACAGGGTACACAATGAGCAGTTCTTC
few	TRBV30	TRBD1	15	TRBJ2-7	CAWKQPGQSRAWGYF	TGTGCCTGGAAACAACCGGGACAGAGCCGAGCTTGGGGGTACTTC
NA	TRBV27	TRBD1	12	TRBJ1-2	CASKSGGHGYTF	TGTGCCAGCAAATCAGGGGGCCATGGCTACACCTTC
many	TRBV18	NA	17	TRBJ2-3	CASSPSSQLLPTDTQYF	TGTGCCAGCTCACCATCGTCCCAACTACTACCCACAGATACGCAGTATTTT
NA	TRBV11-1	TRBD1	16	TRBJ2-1	CASSLYPGQGHNEQFF	TGTGCCAGCAGCTTATACCCGGGACAGGGACACAATGAGCAGTTCTTC
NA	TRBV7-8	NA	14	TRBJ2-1	CASRKNRVGNEQFF	TGTGCCAGCAGAAAGAACAGGGTGGGGAATGAGCAGTTCTTC
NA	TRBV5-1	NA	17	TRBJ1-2	CASSLEIFREAGYGYTF	TGCGCCAGCAGCTTGGAAATCTTTAGGGAAGCGGGTTATGGCTACACCTTC
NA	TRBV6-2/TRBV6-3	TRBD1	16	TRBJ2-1	CASSLGGQGKLAEQFF	TGTGCCAGCAGTTTAGGGGGACAGGGCAAATTGGCTGAGCAGTTCTTC
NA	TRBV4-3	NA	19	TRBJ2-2	CASSPSVMVRGSNTGELFF	TGCGCCAGCAGCCCAAGCGTGATGGTGCGGGGCTCGAACACCGGGGAGCTGTTTTTT
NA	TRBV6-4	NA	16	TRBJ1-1	CAGTGVNKKRNTEAFF	TGTGCAGGAACTGGAGTAAATAAAAAAAGAAACACTGAAGCTTTCTTT
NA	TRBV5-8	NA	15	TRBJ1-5	CASSSAGHPNQPQHF	TGTGCCAGCAGCTCAGCGGGACACCCAAATCAGCCCCAGCATTTT
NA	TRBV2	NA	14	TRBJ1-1	CASSPPGGNTEAFF	TGTGCCAGCAGTCCACCCGGCGGGAACACTGAAGCTTTCTTT
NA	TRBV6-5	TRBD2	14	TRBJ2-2	CASRGTSGTGELFF	TGTGCCAGCAGAGGGACTAGCGGCACCGGGGAGCTGTTTTTT
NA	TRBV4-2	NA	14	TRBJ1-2	CASSQDHTGLGYTF	TGTGCCAGCAGCCAAGATCACACAGGCCTGGGCTACACCTTC
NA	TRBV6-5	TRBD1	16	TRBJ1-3	CASSYEGTGVGNTIYF	TGTGCCAGCAGTTACGAAGGGACAGGGGTGGGAAACACCATATATTTT
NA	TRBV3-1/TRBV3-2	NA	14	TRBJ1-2	CASSLNRPPGGYTF	TGTGCCAGCAGCCTAAACCGGCCCCCGGGGGGCTACACCTTC
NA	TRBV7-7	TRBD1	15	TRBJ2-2	CASTQMGTATGELFF	TGTGCTAGCACCCAAATGGGGACAGCCACCGGGGAGCTGTTTTTT
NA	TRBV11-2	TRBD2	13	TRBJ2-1	CASLAGGLNEQFF	TGTGCCAGTCTAGCGGGGGGCCTGAATGAGCAGTTCTTC
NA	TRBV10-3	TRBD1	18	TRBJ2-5	CAISPLLTGGLGRETQYF	TGTGCCATCAGCCCCCTCTTGACAGGGGGCTTAGGTCGTGAGACCCAGTACTTC
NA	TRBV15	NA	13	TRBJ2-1	CATSRGQVNEQFF	TGTGCCACCAGCAGAGGACAGGTCAATGAGCAGTTCTTC
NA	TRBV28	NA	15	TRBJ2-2	CASSAGGKNTGELFF	TGTGCCAGCAGTGCCGGGGGTAAGAACACCGGGGAGCTGTTTTTT